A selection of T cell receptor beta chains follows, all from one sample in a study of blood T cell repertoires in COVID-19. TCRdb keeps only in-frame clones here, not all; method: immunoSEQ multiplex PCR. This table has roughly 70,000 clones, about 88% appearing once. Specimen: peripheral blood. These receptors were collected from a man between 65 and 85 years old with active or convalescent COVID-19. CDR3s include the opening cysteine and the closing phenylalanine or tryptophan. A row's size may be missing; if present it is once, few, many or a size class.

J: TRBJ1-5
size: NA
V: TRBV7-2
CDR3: CASSLLGRYQPQHF

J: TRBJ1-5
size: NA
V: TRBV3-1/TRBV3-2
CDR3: CASSPGTGGQPQHF

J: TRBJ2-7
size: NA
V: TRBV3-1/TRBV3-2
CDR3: CASSQNRDNYEQYF

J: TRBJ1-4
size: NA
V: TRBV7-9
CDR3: CASSLGDKRDEKLFF

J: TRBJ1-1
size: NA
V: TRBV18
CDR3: CASSPPGQTMNTEAFF

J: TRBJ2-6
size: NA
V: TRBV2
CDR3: CASSWDGSSGANVLTF

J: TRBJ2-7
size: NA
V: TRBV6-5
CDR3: CASSSGLAGEQYF

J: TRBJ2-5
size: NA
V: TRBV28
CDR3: CASSLVDRREGTQYF

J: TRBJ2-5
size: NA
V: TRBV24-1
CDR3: CATSVRAGNHQETQYF

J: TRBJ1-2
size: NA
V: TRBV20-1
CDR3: CSASLGAAGYTF

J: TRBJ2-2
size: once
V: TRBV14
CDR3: CASSQDDGQGYDTGELFF

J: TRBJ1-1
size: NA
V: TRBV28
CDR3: CASRDYTGSHTEAFF

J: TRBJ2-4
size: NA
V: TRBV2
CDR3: CASSEGPFKPTQYF

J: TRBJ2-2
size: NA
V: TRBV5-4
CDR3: CASSLGSPGGSGELFF

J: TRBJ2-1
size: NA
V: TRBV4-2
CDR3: CASSQEPSGGATEQFF

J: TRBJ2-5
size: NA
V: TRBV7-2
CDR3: CASSLDRGQETQYF

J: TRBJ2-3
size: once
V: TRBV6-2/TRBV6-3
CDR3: CASSYGTGSSTDTQYF

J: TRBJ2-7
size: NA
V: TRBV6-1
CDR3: CASSEGIAGGLSYEQYF

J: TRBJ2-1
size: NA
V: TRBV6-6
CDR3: CASRPGGFSYNEQFF

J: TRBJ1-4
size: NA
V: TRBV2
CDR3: CASSRTATNEKLFF

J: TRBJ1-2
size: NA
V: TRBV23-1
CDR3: CASSRPCFTGDYGYTF

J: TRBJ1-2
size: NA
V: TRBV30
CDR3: CAWTRGTRDRGIRGYTF

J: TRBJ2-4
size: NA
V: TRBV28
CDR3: CASSTYTRLVGIQYF

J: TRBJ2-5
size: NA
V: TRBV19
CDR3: CASKEQGAKTQYF

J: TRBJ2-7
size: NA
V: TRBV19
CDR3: CASSIELASHEQYF

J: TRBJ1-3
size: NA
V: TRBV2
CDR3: CASSIQGNTIYF

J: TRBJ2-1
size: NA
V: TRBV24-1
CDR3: CATSGIAGQQFF

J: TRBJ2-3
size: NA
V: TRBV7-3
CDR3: CASSLGHSTDTQYF

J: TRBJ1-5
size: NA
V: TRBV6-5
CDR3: CASKGSAGVRQPQHF

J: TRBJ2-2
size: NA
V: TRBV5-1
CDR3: CASSLEGQGNTGELFF

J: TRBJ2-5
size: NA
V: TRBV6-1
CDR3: CASSEVSGGRAIETQYF

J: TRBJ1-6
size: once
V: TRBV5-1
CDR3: CASQRGDINSPLHF

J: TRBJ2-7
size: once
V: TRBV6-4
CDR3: CASSDGWGSFSYEQYF

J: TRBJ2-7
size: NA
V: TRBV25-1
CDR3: CASSADRFSYEQYF

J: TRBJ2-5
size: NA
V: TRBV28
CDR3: CASSLSGSLQETQYF

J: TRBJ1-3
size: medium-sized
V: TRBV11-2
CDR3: CASSLTGRGSGNTIYF

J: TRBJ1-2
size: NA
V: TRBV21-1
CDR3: CASSKARTAGDGYTF

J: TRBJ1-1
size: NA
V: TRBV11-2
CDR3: CASSLDLRVSGAFF

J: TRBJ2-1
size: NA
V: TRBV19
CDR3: CASSIQLAGGNEQFF

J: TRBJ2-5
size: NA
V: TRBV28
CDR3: CASSSLAGGSETQYF

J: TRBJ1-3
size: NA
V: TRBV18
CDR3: CASSPTADSGNTIYF

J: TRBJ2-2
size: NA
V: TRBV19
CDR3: CASSIRTSGSDSAGELFF

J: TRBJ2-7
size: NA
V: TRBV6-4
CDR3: CASSDPDRQSSYEQYF